The 20 T cell receptor beta chains below come from one sample, sequenced in a study of blood T cell repertoires in COVID-19. Only in-frame clones appear in the TCRdb table, and some are missing; sequencing was by immunoSEQ multiplex PCR. The sample has roughly 160,000 clones; just over 90% are singletons. Sequencing was done on a sample of peripheral blood. The receptors stem from a man aged 18 to 35 with acute or convalescent COVID-19.

The chain uses TRBV19 and TRBJ2-5; 13 bases agree with TRBD2. The CDR3 spans 16 residues. CDR1 and CDR2 (germline): LNHDA, SQIVND (reference sequence). V lost 4 bases to trimming and J lost 3 bases; unmatched junction nucleotides: 5. The CDR3 region has the DNA TGTGCCAGTAGTACCGGGACTAGCGGGATGAAAGAGACCCAGTACTTC. Protein: CASSTGTSGMKETQYF.

This clone has just one count. V is TRBV12-5 and J is TRBJ2-2; D is uncertain. Trimming left V 0 bases short and J 0 bases short, with 8 bases between. Germline V gene sequence: CDR1 LGHNT, CDR2 FRNRAP. This CDR3 spans 16 amino acids. In nucleotides, the CDR3 is TGTGCTAGTGGTTTGGTGTTATCGGCGAACACCGGGGAGCTGTTTTTT. This codes for CASGLVLSANTGELFF.

The rearrangement uses TRBV7-9 and TRBJ1-2; 7 bases agree with TRBD1. V shed 5 bases and J 13 bases; nucleotides not matched to a gene: 10. Looked up from germline, CDR1 is SEHNR and CDR2 is FQNEAQ (reference sequence). There are 12 residues in the CDR3. The DNA of the CDR3 is TGTGCCAGCAGCCGGACAGGCCAGAGAGCCACCTTC. Its translation: CASSRTGQRATF.

V is TRBV12-3 or TRBV12-4 and J is TRBJ1-1, with a weak D call TRBD1 (6 bases). V dropped 5 bases and J dropped 10 bases, with 14 bases sitting between them. This CDR3 has 12 residues. The CDR3 DNA is TGTGCCAGCAGTGCACAGGGAAGGAGAGCTTTCTTT. Residues: CASSAQGRRAFF.

This chain joins TRBV6-2 or TRBV6-3 and TRBJ1-5; possible D gene TRBD1, 6 bases. The CDR3 covers 16 residues. V lost 6 bases and J lost 0, with 15 bases in between. The germline V gene encodes CDR1 MNHEY and CDR2 SVGEGT. In DNA, the CDR3 is TGTGCCAGCAGCGACAGGTCCTTTGATAGCAATCAGCCCCAGCATTTT. It yields the protein CASSDRSFDSNQPQHF.

V usage is TRBV14 and J usage is TRBJ1-2, with D perhaps TRBD1 (5 bases). V shed 1 base and J shed 5 bases, with 17 bases lying between them. In germline, CDR1 is SGHDN, CDR2 FVKESK. This CDR3 comprises 16 residues. Here the CDR3 DNA reads TGTGCCAGCAGCCAAGGGGGTAGACAGCGATGGTATGGCTACACCTTC. This gives the protein CASSQGGRQRWYGYTF.

V and J are TRBV27 and TRBJ1-1, with D possibly matching TRBD1 (5 bases). The CDR3 runs 12 residues. From germline, CDR1 is MNHEY and CDR2 SMNVEV (reference sequence). V lost 7 bases, J lost 4 bases, and 10 bases lay in between. Here the CDR3 DNA reads TGTGCCAGCACCTCCGGGGGCACTGAAGCTTTCTTT. This translates into CASTSGGTEAFF.

As concerns this clone: This CDR3 is also generated by other DNA sequences in the sample. The CDR3 DNA sequence: TGTGCCAGCAGCCTACAGGGGGCTGAAGCTTTCTTT. Translated: CASSLQGAEAFF. The chain couples TRBV12-3 or TRBV12-4 to TRBJ1-1; 8 bases are a match to TRBD1. The junction had 3 bases not matched to a gene; V was cut back by 6 bases and J by 6 bases. CDR3 length: 12 amino acids.

The chain links TRBV19 to TRBJ1-2, with 7 bases fitting TRBD1. The V gene end was trimmed by 4 bases and the J gene end by 4 bases; junction bases not matched to a gene: 9. Germline CDR1 is LNHDA and CDR2 is SQIVND (reference sequence). This CDR3 has 15 amino acids. CDR3 nucleotides: TGTGCCAGTAGTACGGGACAGCTCATCATCTATGGCTACACCTTC. It encodes CASSTGQLIIYGYTF.

V and J are TRBV5-1 and TRBJ1-5, with TRBD1 as a possible D gene (5 bases). CDR1 and CDR2 (germline): SGHRS, YFSETQ. CDR3 length: 15 amino acids. V gave up 4 bases and J gave up 4 bases, with 15 bases separating them. This CDR3 is CASSPGTQVNQPQHF. CDR3 sequence (DNA): TGCGCCAGCAGCCCGGGGACTCAAGTAAATCAGCCCCAGCATTTT.

The chain uses TRBV7-9 and TRBJ2-7; TRBD1 matches 9 bases. J was trimmed by 5 bases and V by 11 bases; bases with no gene match: 4. This CDR3 has 11 amino acids. The germline gives CDR1 SEHNR, CDR2 FQNEAQ (reference sequence). As DNA, the CDR3 is TGTGCCGGTAGACAGGGGGACGAGCAGTACTTC. Its translation: CAGRQGDEQYF.

The chain carries TRBV19 and TRBJ1-2, with D possibly being TRBD1 (5 bases). The CDR3 totals 15 residues. Looked up from germline, CDR1 is LNHDA and CDR2 is SQIVND (reference sequence). Trimming left V 2 bases short and J 1 base short, with 11 bases between. The CDR3 nucleotides are TGTGCCAGTAGTATACCCCGGGACTATAACTATGGCTACACCTTC. Its translation is CASSIPRDYNYGYTF.

This clone showed up just once. This sequence joins TRBV6-6 and TRBJ1-1; TRBD1 is a possible D gene (5 bases). The CDR3 extends over 15 amino acids. Germline V gene sequence: CDR1 MNHNY, CDR2 SVGAGI (reference sequence). Trimming pared 2 bases from V and 3 bases from J, leaving 13 bases between. The CDR3 coding sequence is TGTGCCAGCAGTTACGAGCAGGGTAGGGACACTGAAGCTTTCTTT. This gives the protein CASSYEQGRDTEAFF.

V gene TRBV19 combines with J gene TRBJ1-2; TRBD1 is a possible D gene (6 bases). V lost 3 bases and J 8 bases, leaving 19 bases between the germline ends. The V gene's germline CDR1 is LNHDA and CDR2 SQIVND (reference sequence). The CDR3 length is 15 residues. The DNA of the CDR3 is TGTGCCAGTAGTATCTGGGAGGGGACAACTATCGGCTACACCTTC. Encoded protein: CASSIWEGTTIGYTF. The full variable domain, rest sourced from reference TRBV19 and TRBJ1-2, is DGGITQSPKYLFRKEGQNVTLSCEQNLNHDAMYWYRQDPGQGLRLIYYSQIVNDFQKGDIAEGYSVSREKKESFPLTVTSAQKNPTAFYLCASSIWEGTTIGYTFGSGTRLTVV.

J is TRBJ2-1 and V is TRBV11-2, with TRBD2 matching over 12 bases. Trimming at V came to 5 bases and at J to 4 bases, leaving 3 bases not matched to a gene. The CDR3 has 15 residues. The germline CDR1 and CDR2 sequences are SGHAT and FQNNGV. The CDR3 protein is CASSAGTSGYNEQFF. The CDR3 region has the DNA TGTGCCAGCAGCGCCGGGACTAGCGGGTACAATGAGCAGTTCTTC.

In its sample, this clone was seen once. This sequence joins TRBV9 and TRBJ1-5; tentatively, D is TRBD1 (5 bases). CDR1 is SGDLS and CDR2 is YYNGEE in the germline V gene. Trimming stripped 0 bases from V and 1 base from J, with 5 bases between. The CDR3 spans 14 residues. CDR3 DNA sequence: TGTGCCAGCAGCGTAGGACAGAGCAATCAGCCCCAGCATTTT. Amino acid sequence: CASSVGQSNQPQHF.

The CDR3 DNA reads TGTGCCAGCAGCTTGCGGCTAAACACCGGGGAGCTGTTTTTT. Amino acids: CASSLRLNTGELFF. The chain uses TRBV7-2 and TRBJ2-2, with D unclear. The V end was cut by 3 bases, the J end by 2 bases, with 7 bases between. The CDR3 extends over 14 amino acids. The germline gives CDR1 SGHTA, CDR2 FQGNSA.

J is TRBJ2-2 and V is TRBV7-9, with 12 bases that match TRBD2. Germline V CDR1 and CDR2: SEHNR, FQNEAQ (reference sequence). The CDR3 contains 16 residues. The V segment lost 5 bases and the J segment 3 bases; nucleotides outside the gene matches: 4. The CDR3, as DNA: TGTGCCAGCAGCCCCACTAGCGGGGGGCACACCGGGGAGCTGTTTTTT. Its translation is CASSPTSGGHTGELFF.

CDR3 nucleotide sequence: TGTGCCAGCAGCGTAACTTACGGGACAGCGAACACCGGGGAGCTGTTTTTT. It codes for CASSVTYGTANTGELFF. This chain joins TRBV7-7 and TRBJ2-2; 7 positions agree with TRBD1. Trimming at V came to 5 bases and at J to 0 bases, leaving 9 bases not matched to a gene. This CDR3 has 17 residues. Germline V gene data show CDR1 as SSHAT and CDR2 as FNYEAQ (reference sequence).

This chain links TRBV10-2 with TRBJ2-3; 9 bases are shared with TRBD2. The CDR3 is made up of 14 amino acids. The germline CDR1 and CDR2 sequences are WSHSY and SAAADI. V lost 6 bases to trimming and J lost 0 bases; unmatched junction nucleotides: 1. The CDR3 spells CASRLAGSTDTQYF. The CDR3 bases are TGCGCCAGCAGGCTAGCGGGAAGCACAGATACGCAGTATTTT.